The 17 T cell receptor beta chains in this list originate from one sample, sequenced in a study of immune characteristics of hereditary and idiopathic chronic pancreatitis. Sequencing used immunoSEQ multiplex PCR; TCRdb keeps in-frame clones, though not all of them. The sample records over 11,000 clones, about 70% being singletons. The pancreas tissue came from patients undergoing total pancreatectomy with islet autotransplantation. What was sequenced was pancreas tissue with hereditary chronic pancreatitis. These receptors all come from a human donor with chronic pancreatitis.

V is TRBV2 and J is TRBJ1-1; the match to TRBD1 covers 9 bases. V was clipped by 4 bases and J by 1 base; unmatched bases: 4. CDR1 is SNHLY, CDR2 FYNNEI, per germline. This CDR3 has 15 amino acids. CDR3 nucleotides: TGTGCCAGCAGTGGGGACAGGGCTGGGAACACTGAAGCTTTCTTT. Residues: CASSGDRAGNTEAFF.

The chain recombines TRBV5-4 with TRBJ2-6; D may correspond to TRBD1 or TRBD2 (5 bases each). The CDR3 is 17 amino acids. Germline V gene data show CDR1 as SGHNT and CDR2 as YYREEE (reference sequence). The V gene lost 4 bases and the J gene lost 1 base, with 15 bases spanning the gap. DNA of the CDR3: TGTGCCAGCAGCCCGCCGGGACCGCAATCTGGGGCCAACGTCCTGACTTTC. Translation gives CASSPPGPQSGANVLTF.

V gene TRBV18 combines with J gene TRBJ1-5; 7 positions agree with TRBD1. The CDR3 loop spans 15 amino acids. From germline, CDR1 is KGHSH and CDR2 LQKENI. Trimming took 2 bases from V and 1 from J; bases not matched to a gene: 2. CDR3 region: CASSPGTASNQPQHF. CDR3 sequence (DNA): TGTGCCAGCTCACCAGGGACAGCCAGCAATCAGCCCCAGCATTTT.

V gene TRBV18 combines with J gene TRBJ2-5, with D uncertain. This CDR3 has 14 amino acids. Trimming took 2 bases from V and 0 from J, leaving 7 bases between them. Germline CDR1 reads KGHSH; CDR2 reads LQKENI. The CDR3 here is CASSPSGHQETQYF. DNA for the CDR3: TGTGCCAGCTCACCATCAGGCCACCAAGAGACCCAGTACTTC.

The chain uses TRBV24-1 and TRBJ1-2, with TRBD1 matching 8 bases. Germline V gene data show CDR1 as KGHDR and CDR2 as SFDVKD. The CDR3 is made up of 18 amino acids. Germline trimming cut 7 bases from V and 6 bases from J; bases unmatched to any gene: 21. CDR3 sequence (DNA): TGTGCCACCAGGGGGATGAGGGGACAGGCCCCGGAGTGTGATGGCTACACCTTC. It yields the protein CATRGMRGQAPECDGYTF.

The chain couples TRBV7-2 to TRBJ2-1; the D gene could be TRBD1 or TRBD2 (5 bases each). CDR1 and CDR2 from the germline V gene are SGHTA and FQGNSA. V lost 5 bases and J lost 10, with 15 bases in between. This CDR3 has 13 amino acids. CDR3 sequence reads: CASSPVTRGEQFF. CDR3 nucleotide sequence: TGTGCCAGCAGCCCTGTTACTAGGGGAGAGCAGTTCTTC.

The chain uses TRBV30 and TRBJ2-2; D might be TRBD1 (6 bases). Germline assignment: CDR1 GTSNPN and CDR2 SVGIG (reference sequence). The CDR3 extends over 13 amino acids. V shed 5 bases and J shed 6 bases, with 13 bases lying between them. CDR3 coding DNA: TGTGCCTGGGACTTCGAGGGGGCCGGGGAGCTGTTTTTT. Amino acids: CAWDFEGAGELFF.

V gene TRBV28 combines with J gene TRBJ1-1; D is undetermined. This CDR3 spans 12 amino acids. Germline values: CDR1 MDHEN, CDR2 SYDVKM. With 3 bases removed from V and 1 base from J, the gap between germline ends came to 3 bases. CDR3 coding DNA: TGTGCCAGCAGTTTCCGGAACACTGAAGCTTTCTTT. It specifies CASSFRNTEAFF.

This clone showed up just a few times. The rearrangement joins TRBV21-1 to TRBJ2-2; the D call TRBD2 from the table was never checked on the DNA. TRBV21-1 is a pseudogene segment. CDR3 length: 16 residues. This CDR3 is CASVYFSGRNTGELFF. The DNA for the CDR3 is TGTGCCAGTGTCTATTTTAGCGGCAGAAACACCGGGGAGCTGTTTTTT.

The chain carries TRBV7-9 and TRBJ2-1; the match to TRBD2 covers 9 bases. The trim removed 2 bases at V and 5 bases at J, leaving 10 bases unmatched. The CDR3 consists of 17 residues. Germline V lookup: CDR1 SEHNR, CDR2 FQNEAQ (reference sequence). The CDR3 reads CASSLHYLAGVNNEQFF. CDR3 in DNA: TGTGCCAGCAGCTTACATTATTTAGCGGGAGTCAACAATGAGCAGTTCTTC. The variable domain in full, with the rest retrieved from reference TRBV7-9 and TRBJ2-1, is DTGVSQNPRHKITKRGQNVTFRCDPISEHNRLYWYRQTLGQGPEFLTYFQNEAQLEKSRLLSDRFSAERPKGSFSTLEIQRTEQGDSAMYLCASSLHYLAGVNNEQFFGPGTRLTVL.

The chain's CDR3 is CASSHVQGAGGINSPLHF. The DNA of the CDR3 is TGTGCCAGCAGCCATGTTCAGGGGGCCGGGGGGATAAATTCACCCCTCCACTTT. This chain links TRBV3-1 (or the pseudogene TRBV3-2) with TRBJ1-6, with TRBD1 matching over 8 bases. Germline V gene sequence: CDR1 LGHDT, CDR2 YNNKEL (reference sequence). The V gene end was trimmed by 3 bases and the J gene end by 7 bases; junction bases not matched to a gene: 14. The length of the CDR3 is 18 residues.

The chain has TRBV5-6 and TRBJ1-2, with 8 bases aligning to TRBD1. J lost 6 bases, V lost 4 bases, and 5 bases had no gene match. The CDR3 has 13 amino acids. The germline gives CDR1 SGHDT, CDR2 YYEEEE. The DNA for the CDR3 is TGTGCCAGCAGCCGCGACAGGGGAGATGGCTACACCTTC. Amino acids: CASSRDRGDGYTF.

CDR3: CASSLVVQETQYF. In DNA, the CDR3 is TGTGCCAGCAGCTTGGTGGTCCAAGAGACCCAGTACTTC. The V and J genes are TRBV5-4 and TRBJ2-5; D ambiguous. V lost 0 bases, J lost 1 base, and 4 bases lay in between. Per germline, CDR1 SGHNT and CDR2 YYREEE (reference sequence). The CDR3 covers 13 residues.

This CDR3 is CASSFVGGYGYTF. CDR3 sequence (DNA): TGTGCCAGCAGCTTCGTTGGGGGCTATGGCTACACCTTC. The chain links TRBV27 to TRBJ1-2, with D possibly being TRBD1 (5 bases). The germline CDR1 and CDR2 sequences are MNHEY and SMNVEV (reference sequence). Trimming cost V 6 bases and J 4 bases, with 12 bases left between them. The CDR3 is 13 amino acids.

The chain has TRBV2 and TRBJ2-3, with D unclear. The CDR3 consists of 14 residues. Between the trimmed V and J ends, which lost 2 bases and 2 bases, there was a span of 8 bases. Per the germline V gene, CDR1 is SNHLY and CDR2 is FYNNEI. The CDR3 DNA follows: TGTGCCAGCAGTGAAACCCGGACCACAGATACGCAGTATTTT. This codes for CASSETRTTDTQYF.

V and J are TRBV25-1 and TRBJ2-2; no clear D gene. This CDR3 is 13 amino acids long. V lost 9 bases and J lost 1, with 9 bases in between. Germline V gene lookup returns CDR1 MGHDK and CDR2 SYGVNS. The CDR3 reads CASRPLNTGELFF. The CDR3 bases are TGTGCCAGTCGCCCCTTGAACACCGGGGAGCTGTTTTTT.

V is TRBV6-5 and J is TRBJ1-3; D remains unclear. Per the germline V gene, CDR1 is MNHEY and CDR2 is SVGAGI. Trimming pared 2 bases from V and 0 bases from J, leaving 8 bases between. There are 15 residues in the CDR3. Written as DNA, the CDR3 is TGTGCCAGCAGTTACAGTCACCACTCTGGAAACACCATATATTTT. Its translation is CASSYSHHSGNTIYF.